A single sample gave rise to the 3 T cell receptor beta chains below, sequenced in a study of regulatory T cells in long-lasting Graves disease. The sample's time point: persistent/refractory GD, antithyroid drugs over 5 years with positive TRAb. PBMC RNA served as the TCR library source. CDR3 regions were amplified by Arm-PCR using iRepertoire HTBI primers to build TCR beta libraries. TCRdb redid the calling of the multiplex PCR reads with MiXCR, one entry per CDR3 protein. This sample has about 660,000 distinct CDR3 sequences, with around 30% found just once. The sequences come from peripheral blood mononuclear cells (PBMCs), collected when the disease was refractory, from a patient treated with antithyroid drugs. The receptors stem from a female donor with Graves disease.

In this sample, this clonotype turned up many times. This sequence joins TRBV2 and TRBJ1-2; D unclear. The CDR3 contains 15 residues. Trimming took 2 bases from V and 4 from J, leaving 14 bases between them. The germline gives CDR1 SNHLY, CDR2 FYNNEI. The CDR3 nucleotides read TGTGCCAGCAGTGAATCGGTCCAAAATGGCTATGGCTACACCTTC. Its protein is CASSESVQNGYGYTF.

The sample holds a few counts of this clonotype. The genes are TRBV30 and TRBJ1-2; D unclear. Trimming left V 1 base short and J 3 bases short, with 6 bases between. Looked up from germline, CDR1 is GTSNPN and CDR2 is SVGIG (reference sequence). The length of the CDR3 is 12 residues. CDR3 protein: CAWSAGDYGYTF. The CDR3 nucleotides read TGTGCCTGGAGTGCCGGGGACTATGGCTACACCTTC.

This clonotype has more than one count but fewer than ten. CDR3 sequence: CASSYLGAQGHYGYTF. The CDR3 region has the DNA TGTGCCAGCAGCTACCTGGGGGCACAGGGACACTATGGCTACACCTTC. The genes are TRBV7-3 and TRBJ1-2; D perhaps matches TRBD1 (6 bases). Germline V lookup: CDR1 SGHTA, CDR2 FQGTGA. CDR3 length: 16 residues. V was trimmed by 4 bases and J by 3 bases, leaving 18 bases between them.